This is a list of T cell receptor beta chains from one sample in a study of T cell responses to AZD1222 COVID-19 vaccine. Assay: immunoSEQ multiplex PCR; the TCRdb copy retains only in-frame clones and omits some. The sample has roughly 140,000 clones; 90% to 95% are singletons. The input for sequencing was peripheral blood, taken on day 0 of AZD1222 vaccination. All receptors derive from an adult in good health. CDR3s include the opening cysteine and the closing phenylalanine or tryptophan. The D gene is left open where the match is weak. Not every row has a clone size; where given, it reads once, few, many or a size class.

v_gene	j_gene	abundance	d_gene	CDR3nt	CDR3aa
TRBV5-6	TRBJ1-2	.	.	TGTGCCAGCAGCTTAAGACCGGCTGGCTACACCTTC	CASSLRPAGYTF
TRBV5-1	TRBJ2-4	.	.	TGCGCCAGCAGCTTGGCCTCGAGTAGGTCGGGTGGAATAGCCAAAAACATTCAGTACTTC	CASSLASSRSGGIAKNIQYF
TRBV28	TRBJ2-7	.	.	TGTGCCAGCAGTTTATTTTTCGGGACCAGGGGATTCGAGCAGTACTTC	CASSLFFGTRGFEQYF
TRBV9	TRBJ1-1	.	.	TGTGCCAGCAGCGTAGACCTTTCGAACACTGAAGCTTTCTTT	CASSVDLSNTEAFF
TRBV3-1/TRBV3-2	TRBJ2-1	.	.	TGTGCCAGCAGCCAAGATCTCAGGGGGGGGAACAATGAGCAGTTCTTC	CASSQDLRGGNNEQFF
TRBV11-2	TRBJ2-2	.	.	TGTGCCAGCACTCCCGGGGGCGGAGTTCGGACCGGGGAGCTGTTTTTT	CASTPGGGVRTGELFF
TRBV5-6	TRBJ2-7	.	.	TGTGCCAGCAGCACACAACCGGGACGGCACAAGCTAATATACGAGCAGTACTTC	CASSTQPGRHKLIYEQYF
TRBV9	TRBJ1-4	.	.	TGTGCCAGCAGCTACGGAGGGGGGGCTAATGAAAAACTGTTTTTT	CASSYGGGANEKLFF
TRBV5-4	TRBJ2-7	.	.	TGTGCCAGCAGCTCCCAGTACGAGCAGTACTTC	CASSSQYEQYF
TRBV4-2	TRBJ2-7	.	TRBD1	TGTGCCAGCAGCGCAGAAGAAGGGACAGGGGACTCCTACGAGCAGTACTTC	CASSAEEGTGDSYEQYF
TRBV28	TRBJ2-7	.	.	TGTGCCAGCATCACCTCCGGGACATTAGAGCAGTACTTC	CASITSGTLEQYF
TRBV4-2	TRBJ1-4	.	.	TGTGCCAGCAGCCAATGGGGCGGTAATGAAAAACTGTTTTTT	CASSQWGGNEKLFF
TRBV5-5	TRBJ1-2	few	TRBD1	TGTGCCAGCAGCTGGACAGGGGAAGACTACACCTTC	CASSWTGEDYTF
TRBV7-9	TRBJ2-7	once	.	TGTGCCAGCAGCTTAAGGACCTCCTACGAGCAGTACTTC	CASSLRTSYEQYF
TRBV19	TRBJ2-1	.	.	TGTGCCAGTAGTATAGTGAATGAGCAGTTCTTC	CASSIVNEQFF
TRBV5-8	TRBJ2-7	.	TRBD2	TGTGCCAGCAGCTTTTCACAGGGACTAGCGTTCGAGCAGTACTTC	CASSFSQGLAFEQYF
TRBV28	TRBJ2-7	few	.	TGTGCCAGCGAAAGGATCTTAACTAACGAGCAGTACTTC	CASERILTNEQYF
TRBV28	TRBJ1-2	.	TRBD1	TGTGCCAGCAGTTTACCTACATATTACTCCGGGACAGGGTATGGGGGCTACACCTTC	CASSLPTYYSGTGYGGYTF
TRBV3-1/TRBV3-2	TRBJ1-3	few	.	TGTGCCAGCAGCCAGGGGGTGGGAAACACCATATATTTT	CASSQGVGNTIYF
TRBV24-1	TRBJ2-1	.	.	TGTGCCACCAGTGATTTTACTGAGCGGGAGCAGTTCTTC	CATSDFTEREQFF
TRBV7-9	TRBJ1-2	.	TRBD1	TGTGCCAGCAGCCCCCGGACAGGGAACTATGGCTACACCTTC	CASSPRTGNYGYTF
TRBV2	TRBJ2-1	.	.	TGTGCCAGCAGTGAATGGGTCGGGAATGAGCAGTTCTTC	CASSEWVGNEQFF
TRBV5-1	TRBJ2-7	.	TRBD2	TGCGCCAGCAGCGTGCGACTAGCGGGCCTTGCCTACGAGCAGTACTTC	CASSVRLAGLAYEQYF
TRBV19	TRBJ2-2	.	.	TGTGCCAGTAGTATACCCACCGGGGAGCTGTTTTTT	CASSIPTGELFF
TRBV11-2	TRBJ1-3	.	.	TGTGCCAGCAGCTGGGAGGACAGTGCCGGAAACACCATATATTTT	CASSWEDSAGNTIYF
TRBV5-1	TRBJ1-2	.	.	TGCGCCAGCAGCGGACAGAGAAACTATGGCTACACCTTC	CASSGQRNYGYTF
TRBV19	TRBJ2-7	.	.	TGTGCCAGTAGTATAGCCGGGTCCCACCCTTCGGCAACCTACGAGCAGTACTTC	CASSIAGSHPSATYEQYF
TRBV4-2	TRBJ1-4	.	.	TGTGCCAGCAGCCACGCGACAGGCTCAACTAATGAAAAACTGTTTTTT	CASSHATGSTNEKLFF
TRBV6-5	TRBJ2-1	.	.	TGTGCCAGCAGTTACGGGACCTCCAATGAGCAGTTCTTC	CASSYGTSNEQFF